The subject of this entry is one T cell receptor (beta chain). Each CDR3 protein gets one entry after TCRdb re-called the 5' RACE reads with MiXCR. The table shows fewer than 55,000 distinct CDR3 sequences, with roughly 8.1% occurring only once. The data were obtained in a study of spatial heterogeneity in lung cancer. CDR3 size: 14 residues. Deletions cut 6 bases from V and 3 bases from J, with 14 bases between. CDR1 MDHEN and CDR2 SYDVKM come from the germline V gene. Time point described: blood at routine non-recurrence follow-up after resection. Extraction of whole RNA from tumor, nontumor lung or frozen PBMC preceded unsorted sequencing.

The TCR originated in a female donor with early-stage non-small cell lung cancer. The V call is TRBV28, the J call TRBJ1-1, with D possibly being TRBD1 (5 bases). Sequenced material: PBMCs, taken at follow-up. The CDR3 sequence is CASSTGTADTEAFF. In nucleotides, the CDR3 is TGTGCCAGCAGCACCGGGACTGCGGACACTGAAGCTTTCTTT.